This is a list of T cell receptor beta chains from one sample in a study of OX40 agonist ivuxolimab in advanced cancers. TCRdb's copy holds only in-frame clones and misses some; the assay was immunoSEQ multiplex PCR. Of more than 65,000 clones listed, around 82% were seen once; the top ten hold 5% to 6%. Source: CD4+ or CD8+ T cells sorted from blood, taken in a trial of the OX40 agonist ivuxolimab. The receptors come from an adult with an advanced solid tumor such as melanoma, head and neck, liver or kidney cancer. Each CDR3 is given with its conserved first and last residue. D genes are given only for firm matches. Some rows mark clone size as missing; the rest say once, few, many or name a class of expanded clone.

-	-	TRBV4-3	TRBJ2-2	CASSQDMGSWRGRNTGELFF	TGCGCCAGCAGCCAAGATATGGGGTCCTGGCGGGGACGAAACACCGGGGAGCTGTTTTTT
-	TRBD1	TRBV5-1	TRBJ2-1	CASSLVGQGGFNEQFF	TGCGCCAGCAGCTTGGTTGGACAGGGGGGTTTTAATGAGCAGTTCTTC
-	TRBD2	TRBV15	TRBJ2-1	CATSRARLAGVDEQFF	TGTGCCACCAGCAGAGCCCGACTAGCGGGAGTAGATGAGCAGTTCTTC
-	-	TRBV5-5	TRBJ1-1	CASSLRDKNTEAFF	TGTGCCAGCAGCTTGAGGGACAAGAACACTGAAGCTTTCTTT
-	-	TRBV6-6	TRBJ1-1	CAAISGTEAFF	TGTGCGGCGATCTCCGGGACTGAAGCTTTCTTT
-	TRBD1	TRBV19	TRBJ1-2	CASSPTGGEYGYTF	TGTGCCAGTAGTCCGACAGGGGGTGAATATGGCTACACCTTC
-	-	TRBV11-3	TRBJ2-1	CASSFGLQGDEQFF	TGTGCCAGCAGCTTCGGACTACAAGGTGATGAGCAGTTCTTC
-	TRBD1	TRBV30	TRBJ1-5	CAWSRGGYNQPQHF	TGTGCCTGGAGTAGAGGGGGCTACAATCAGCCCCAGCATTTT
-	-	TRBV27	TRBJ2-1	CASSPPRGAGRNEQFF	TGTGCCAGCAGTCCCCCTCGGGGGGCCGGAAGAAATGAGCAGTTCTTC
-	-	TRBV19	TRBJ1-1	CASRSAGGTEAFF	TGTGCCAGTAGAAGCGCGGGAGGCACTGAAGCTTTCTTT
-	-	TRBV10-3	TRBJ1-1	CAISVVGGPEAFF	TGTGCCATCAGTGTGGTGGGCGGCCCTGAAGCTTTCTTT
-	-	TRBV18	TRBJ1-3	CASSLPDGSSSGNTIYF	TGTGCCAGCTCCCTCCCAGACGGGTCGTCCTCTGGAAACACCATATATTTT
-	-	TRBV30	TRBJ1-5	CAWKGDNSNQPQHF	TGTGCCTGGAAGGGGGACAATAGCAATCAGCCCCAGCATTTT
-	TRBD2	TRBV5-8	TRBJ2-5	CASSSSRTSKETQYF	TGTGCCAGCAGCTCCTCCCGGACTAGTAAAGAGACCCAGTACTTC
-	-	TRBV6-5	TRBJ1-5	CASWDGNQPQHF	TGTGCCAGCTGGGATGGCAATCAGCCCCAGCATTTT
-	TRBD2	TRBV6-1	TRBJ2-1	CASSVTSGGKGEQFF	TGTGCCAGCAGTGTAACTAGCGGGGGGAAGGGTGAGCAGTTCTTC
-	TRBD2	TRBV7-2	TRBJ2-1	CASSSTSGARREQFF	TGTGCCAGCAGCTCGACTAGCGGGGCCCGACGTGAGCAGTTCTTC
-	TRBD2	TRBV27	TRBJ2-3	CASSLGTSWDTQYF	TGTGCCAGCAGTTTAGGGACTAGTTGGGATACGCAGTATTTT
-	-	TRBV14	TRBJ2-5	CASSQDGAGETQYF	TGTGCCAGCAGCCAAGATGGGGCGGGAGAGACCCAGTACTTC
-	-	TRBV10-3	TRBJ1-2	CAISESQVQGGYTF	TGTGCCATCAGTGAGTCGCAGGTACAGGGTGGCTACACCTTC
-	-	TRBV9	TRBJ2-5	CASSFQETQYF	TGTGCCAGCAGCTTTCAAGAGACCCAGTACTTC
-	-	TRBV6-6	TRBJ2-7	CASSPGDRFTYEQYF	TGTGCCAGCAGTCCGGGCGACAGGTTCACCTACGAGCAGTACTTC
-	-	TRBV6-1	TRBJ1-2	CASSEWIVGYTF	TGTGCCAGCAGTGAATGGATAGTTGGCTACACCTTC
-	TRBD1	TRBV5-4	TRBJ2-3	CASSWKDRGRSDTQYF	TGTGCCAGCAGCTGGAAGGACAGGGGGCGGTCAGATACGCAGTATTTT
-	TRBD2	TRBV28	TRBJ2-7	CASSSSASGSPSYEQYF	TGTGCCAGCAGTTCCAGCGCTAGCGGGAGCCCCTCCTACGAGCAGTACTTC
-	-	TRBV4-3	TRBJ2-2	CASSQDLGQDTGELFF	TGCGCCAGCAGCCAAGATCTTGGGCAGGACACCGGGGAGCTGTTTTTT
once	-	TRBV18	TRBJ2-7	CASAEVGLYEQYF	TGTGCCAGCGCCGAAGTGGGCCTCTACGAGCAGTACTTC
-	-	TRBV7-9	TRBJ1-4	CASTNRNTGNEKLFF	TGTGCCAGCACCAACCGTAACACAGGGAATGAAAAACTGTTTTTT
-	-	TRBV6-5	TRBJ1-1	CASRTAGLNTEAFF	TGTGCCAGCAGGACCGCGGGTCTGAACACTGAAGCTTTCTTT
-	-	TRBV5-4	TRBJ1-1	CASSLGQKAFF	TGTGCCAGCAGCCTCGGACAGAAAGCTTTCTTT
-	-	TRBV5-6	TRBJ1-5	CASSFGNQPQHF	TGTGCCAGCAGCTTCGGCAATCAGCCCCAGCATTTT
-	-	TRBV2	TRBJ2-7	CASSVQGVNEQYF	TGTGCCAGCAGTGTGCAGGGAGTCAACGAGCAGTACTTC
once	-	TRBV19	TRBJ1-5	CASSMNSNQPQHF	TGTGCCAGTAGTATGAATAGCAATCAGCCCCAGCATTTT
-	-	TRBV5-1	TRBJ1-6	CASSLTGTWDYNSPLHF	TGCGCCAGCAGCTTGACCGGGACTTGGGACTATAATTCACCCCTCCACTTT
-	-	TRBV2	TRBJ2-2	CATPLRGTPPHTGELFF	TGTGCCACCCCCCTCCGCGGGACCCCCCCGCACACCGGGGAGCTGTTTTTT
-	TRBD1	TRBV5-4	TRBJ1-1	CASSQAPDRVHTEAFF	TGTGCCAGCAGTCAAGCTCCGGACAGGGTCCACACTGAAGCTTTCTTT
-	-	TRBV7-2	TRBJ1-6	CASSLERDSPLHF	TGTGCCAGCAGCTTAGAGAGGGACTCACCCCTCCACTTT
-	-	TRBV11-3	TRBJ2-4	CASSNRDLTAKNIQYF	TGTGCCAGCAGCAACCGGGACCTGACGGCCAAAAACATTCAGTACTTC